The 32 T cell receptor beta chains listed next were all sequenced from one sample in a study of shared clonotypes between healthy human individuals. Assay used: immunoSEQ multiplex PCR; TCRdb lists only in-frame clones, some missing. Counted here are 760,000 or so clones, approximately 96% occurring once; the ten biggest clones make up roughly 0.23%. Naive CD8 cells, CD45RO-negative and positively selected for CCR7, excluded terminally differentiated effector memory CD45RA+ cells. The sample was naive CD8+ T cells sorted from blood. These receptors were taken from a man aged 30 to 39 in good health.

The chain links TRBV4-2 to TRBJ2-7; D call uncertain. CDR3 length: 15 amino acids. Germline CDR1 is LGHNA and CDR2 is YNFKEQ. V was cut by 1 base and J by 0 bases, with 10 bases left in between. The CDR3: CASSQALTSSYEQYF. The DNA of the CDR3 is TGTGCCAGCAGCCAAGCATTGACCAGCTCCTACGAGCAGTACTTC.

V is TRBV28 and J is TRBJ1-1; D unresolved. V dropped 8 bases and J dropped 11 bases, with 18 bases sitting between them. The CDR3 has 12 amino acids. Germline CDR1 is MDHEN and CDR2 is SYDVKM. Here the CDR3 reads CASLDVGWEAFF. CDR3 bases: TGTGCCAGCCTGGACGTGGGATGGGAGGCTTTCTTT.

The V gene is TRBV11-2, the J gene TRBJ2-7; unclear D gene. From germline, CDR1 is SGHAT and CDR2 FQNNGV. Trimming removed 8 bases at V and 5 bases at J, with 16 bases between. This CDR3 is 13 amino acids long. The DNA of the CDR3 is TGTGCCAGCGCAAACACCATCGTCCACGAGCAGTACTTC. Residues: CASANTIVHEQYF.

V usage is TRBV5-4 and J usage is TRBJ2-7; D not certain. V was trimmed by 1 base and J by 7 bases, leaving 12 bases between them. This CDR3 has 13 residues. The germline V gene has CDR1 SGHNT and CDR2 YYREEE (reference sequence). The DNA for the CDR3 is TGTGCCAGCAGCTTGCCCGGAATGAGAGAGCAGTACTTC. This codes for CASSLPGMREQYF.

In its sample, this clone was seen once. The V and J genes are TRBV28 and TRBJ2-7; perhaps TRBD2 as D (6 bases). Per germline, CDR1 MDHEN and CDR2 SYDVKM. Trimming removed 6 bases at V and 2 bases at J, with 20 bases between. The CDR3 runs 16 residues. In nucleotides, the CDR3 is TGTGCCAGCAGCCCACTCCCGGGACTCAACCCCTACGAGCAGTACTTC. Its protein product is CASSPLPGLNPYEQYF.

The chain couples TRBV4-1 to TRBJ1-5; TRBD1 is a possible D gene (5 bases). Trimming removed 0 bases from V and 4 bases from J, with 19 bases in between. This CDR3 comprises 18 residues. Germline loops: CDR1 MGHRA, CDR2 YSYEKL. CDR3 protein: CASSQDLSSGTENQPQHF. The DNA for the CDR3 is TGCGCCAGCAGCCAAGACCTGTCCTCCGGGACGGAGAATCAGCCCCAGCATTTT.

The chain recombines TRBV5-5 with TRBJ2-7; D ambiguous. V lost 2 bases, J lost 0 bases, and 12 bases lay in between. The CDR3 is 15 residues long. Germline loops: CDR1 SGHKS, CDR2 YYEKEE (reference sequence). CDR3: CASSFGLGSSYEQYF. CDR3 coding DNA: TGTGCCAGCAGCTTCGGGCTGGGTAGCTCCTACGAGCAGTACTTC.

The V call is TRBV2, the J call TRBJ2-7; no firm D call. V was pared by 4 bases and J by 6 bases, with 16 bases between. Germline V gene lookup returns CDR1 SNHLY and CDR2 FYNNEI. The CDR3 is 14 amino acids. CDR3: CASSVPVVAREQYF. For the CDR3, the DNA is TGTGCCAGCAGTGTTCCGGTGGTGGCTCGCGAGCAGTACTTC.

In regard to this clone: At the DNA level, this CDR3 is encoded by other sequences in the same sample as well. This sequence joins TRBV25-1 and TRBJ2-7; no reliable D call. Germline V gives CDR1 MGHDK, CDR2 SYGVNS. The CDR3 runs 11 residues. Deletions cut 2 bases from V and 4 bases from J, with 3 bases between. Written as DNA, the CDR3 is TGTGCCAGCAGTGAAGCGTACGAGCAGTACTTC. This encodes CASSEAYEQYF.

The V gene is TRBV11-2, the J gene TRBJ2-7; 14 nucleotides align to TRBD2. Trimming at V came to 5 bases and at J to 3 bases, leaving 6 bases not matched to a gene. CDR1 is SGHAT, CDR2 FQNNGV, per germline. The CDR3 is 16 amino acids. CDR3 DNA sequence: TGTGCCAGCAGCACGGGACTAGCGGGAGAACTCTACGAGCAGTACTTC. It is translated as CASSTGLAGELYEQYF.

The V and J genes are TRBV5-1 and TRBJ2-7; 8 nucleotides agree with TRBD2. The ends lost 4 bases at V and 0 bases at J; junction bases unmatched: 3. The CDR3 loop spans 14 amino acids. Germline V CDR1 and CDR2: SGHRS, YFSETQ. In DNA form, the CDR3 reads TGCGCCAGCAGCACTAGCGGAAGCTCCTACGAGCAGTACTTC. It specifies CASSTSGSSYEQYF.

This chain links TRBV12-2 with TRBJ2-2; the D call TRBD2 from the table was never checked on the DNA. TRBV12-2 constitutes a pseudogene. The CDR3 is made up of 14 amino acids. This CDR3 is CASRSTVVTGELFF. CDR3 in DNA: TGTGCAAGTCGCTCCACTGTTGTGACCGGGGAGCTGTTTTTT.

A word on this clone: Its ends do not fully match the called genes, so a read error is possible. The chain employs TRBV19 and TRBJ2-7; unclear D gene. This CDR3 is 14 amino acids long. The germline gives CDR1 LNHDA, CDR2 SQIVND (reference sequence). The DNA for the CDR3 is TGTGCCAGTAGTATTAATGGAGCCCCTACGGATCGGAACTTC. Translating it yields CASSINGAPTDRNF.

The rearrangement joins TRBV19 to TRBJ2-1; possible D gene TRBD1, 5 bases. The CDR3 consists of 14 residues. V lost 6 bases, J lost 5 bases, and 14 bases lay in between. CDR1 is LNHDA, CDR2 SQIVND, per germline (reference sequence). CDR3 residues: CASRLRMGHNEQFF. The CDR3 region has the DNA TGTGCCAGTAGGCTAAGAATGGGGCACAATGAGCAGTTCTTC.

This chain links TRBV6-6 with TRBJ1-1; D not resolved. Trimming removed 2 bases at V and 7 bases at J, with 11 bases between. CDR1 MNHNY and CDR2 SVGAGI come from the germline V gene (reference sequence). The CDR3 is made up of 13 amino acids. CDR3 in amino acids: CASSYGIGDEAFF. CDR3 sequence (DNA): TGTGCCAGCAGTTACGGTATAGGAGATGAAGCTTTCTTT.

This clone was seen only once. The chain couples TRBV9 to TRBJ2-1, with a weak D call TRBD2 (5 bases). The CDR3 extends over 12 amino acids. The germline gives CDR1 SGDLS, CDR2 YYNGEE. V gave up 3 bases and J gave up 10 bases, with 11 bases separating them. The CDR3 coding sequence is TGTGCCAGCAGCGACGGGGATACAGAGCAGTTCTTC. This codes for CASSDGDTEQFF.

In regard to this clone: This sample includes further DNA sequences coding for the same CDR3. The V call is TRBV29-1, the J call TRBJ2-1; D gene ambiguous. The V end was cut by 3 bases, the J end by 0 bases, with 6 bases between. The germline V gene encodes CDR1 SQVTM and CDR2 ANQGSEA. The CDR3 runs to 13 residues. The CDR3: CSVDGSSYNEQFF. CDR3 sequence (DNA): TGCAGCGTTGATGGTAGCTCCTACAATGAGCAGTTCTTC.

This clone was seen just once. Other DNA sequences in this sample translate to the same CDR3. The chain recombines TRBV7-9 with TRBJ2-5; 8 positions match TRBD1. The CDR3 loop spans 13 amino acids. V lost 5 bases and J lost 5; bases outside the gene matches: 4. The germline V gene has CDR1 SEHNR and CDR2 FQNEAQ (reference sequence). The CDR3 DNA sequence: TGTGCCAGCAGCCCCCGGGACAGGGAGACCCAGTACTTC. Protein sequence: CASSPRDRETQYF.

This clone was observed a single time. The J gene is TRBJ2-2, the V gene TRBV7-9; the D gene is possibly TRBD2 (6 bases). The V and J ends lost 5 bases and 2 bases respectively, with 18 bases between them. Germline CDR1 is SEHNR and CDR2 is FQNEAQ (reference sequence). The CDR3 has 17 amino acids. Written as DNA, the CDR3 is TGTGCCAGCAGCCCCCGAACCTCTAGCGCCAACACCGGGGAGCTGTTTTTT. Amino acid sequence: CASSPRTSSANTGELFF.

This clone has only one observation. The chain combines TRBV13 with TRBJ2-7, with TRBD2 matching 8 bases. The CDR3 loop spans 15 amino acids. Germline CDR1 PRHDT, CDR2 FYEKMQ (reference sequence). J gave up 5 bases and V 3 bases, and 9 bases lay outside the gene matches. CDR3 region: CASSFVREGLHEQYF. CDR3 sequence (DNA): TGTGCCAGCAGCTTTGTCCGGGAGGGCCTCCACGAGCAGTACTTC.

This clone was found once. The chain has TRBV5-6 and TRBJ2-5; 12 nucleotides agree with TRBD2. The CDR3 contains 18 residues. With V trimmed by 1 base and J by 3 bases, 10 bases remained unmatched. Germline V lookup: CDR1 SGHDT, CDR2 YYEEEE. CDR3 amino acids: CASSLFPSGRAGEETQYF. The CDR3 DNA follows: TGTGCCAGCAGCTTGTTCCCTAGCGGGAGGGCCGGGGAAGAGACCCAGTACTTC.

This clone occurred once. CDR3 amino acids: CSARLATNEKLFF. For the CDR3, the DNA is TGCAGCGCCCGCCTGGCGACTAATGAAAAACTGTTTTTT. This chain uses TRBV29-1 with TRBJ1-4; no reliable D call. Looked up from germline, CDR1 is SQVTM and CDR2 is ANQGSEA. This CDR3 comprises 13 residues. The V end lost 7 bases, the J end lost 2 bases, and 11 bases lay between the germline ends.

The chain combines TRBV10-3 with TRBJ2-1; 10 nucleotides line up with TRBD2. V dropped 4 bases and J dropped 5; count of bases not matched to a gene: 5. The CDR3 runs 15 residues. Germline CDR1 ENHRY, CDR2 SYGVKD. The CDR3 region has the DNA TGTGCCATCAGTGTCGGACTAGCGGTGAACAATGAGCAGTTCTTC. Protein sequence: CAISVGLAVNNEQFF.

The chain is built from TRBV11-3 and TRBJ1-5; no definite D call. Trimming shortened V by 3 bases and J by 0 bases, and 3 bases separated the two germline ends. The CDR3 has 13 residues. Germline lookup yields CDR1 SGHNT and CDR2 YENEEA. The CDR3 nucleotides are TGTGCCAGCAGCTTTGGTAGCAATCAGCCCCAGCATTTT. Protein sequence: CASSFGSNQPQHF.

This clone was seen once. The chain carries TRBV13 and TRBJ1-1; weak D call: TRBD1 (5 bases). Trimming pared 7 bases from V and 10 bases from J, leaving 13 bases between. Germline values: CDR1 PRHDT, CDR2 FYEKMQ (reference sequence). The CDR3 is made up of 11 amino acids. The chain's CDR3 is CASTERGAAFF. For the CDR3, the DNA is TGTGCCAGCACCGAACGGGGCGCAGCTTTCTTT.

This sequence joins TRBV28 and TRBJ1-2, with TRBD1 as a possible D gene (6 bases). This CDR3 spans 15 amino acids. CDR1 MDHEN and CDR2 SYDVKM come from the germline V gene. The V and J ends lost 3 bases and 3 bases respectively, with 14 bases between them. DNA for the CDR3: TGTGCCAGCAGTTTTGCAGGGGAGGGTTACTATGGCTACACCTTC. This codes for CASSFAGEGYYGYTF.

The rearrangement uses TRBV29-1 and TRBJ2-2; no reliable D call. Germline CDR1 SQVTM, CDR2 ANQGSEA. The V and J ends lost 3 bases and 5 bases respectively, with 10 bases between them. CDR3 length: 13 residues. The CDR3 region has the DNA TGCAGCGTTGAGGTCAGACAAACCGGGGAGCTGTTTTTT. Its translation: CSVEVRQTGELFF.

J is TRBJ2-1 and V is TRBV9, with TRBD2 matching over 7 bases. Germline values: CDR1 SGDLS, CDR2 YYNGEE. The CDR3 covers 18 residues. Trimming took 3 bases from V and 6 from J; bases not matched to a gene: 18. Written as DNA, the CDR3 is TGTGCCAGCAGCGCCAGGTGGGAGGGCAGGGTGGTTGGCAATGAGCAGTTCTTC. Residues: CASSARWEGRVVGNEQFF.

Of note for this clone: Other DNA sequences in this sample translate to the same CDR3. The chain joins TRBV27 to TRBJ2-7, with 15 bases lining up with TRBD2. CDR1 and CDR2 from the germline V gene are MNHEY and SMNVEV (reference sequence). V shed 8 bases, J shed 2 bases, and the junction held 1 base outside the gene matches. The CDR3 runs to 14 residues. CDR3 sequence reads: CASGLAGGPYEQYF. In DNA, the CDR3 is TGTGCCAGCGGACTAGCGGGAGGGCCCTACGAGCAGTACTTC.

V usage is TRBV7-9 and J usage is TRBJ2-2; D is possibly TRBD2 (6 bases). The germline V gene has CDR1 SEHNR and CDR2 FQNEAQ (reference sequence). This CDR3 has 14 amino acids. V lost 5 bases, J lost 8 bases, and 15 bases lay in between. The CDR3 sequence: CASSPGGPGGELFF. Written as DNA, the CDR3 is TGTGCCAGCAGCCCCGGAGGGCCGGGAGGGGAGCTGTTTTTT.

This chain connects TRBV4-2 to TRBJ2-2, with 9 bases that match TRBD1. With 4 bases clipped from V and 1 base from J, the junction kept 4 bases outside the gene matches. Germline V gene data show CDR1 as LGHNA and CDR2 as YNFKEQ. CDR3 size: 16 residues. CDR3 bases: TGTGCCAGCAGCCCCCCGGGACAGGGGAACACCGGGGAGCTGTTTTTT. Protein product: CASSPPGQGNTGELFF.

The chain employs TRBV7-9 and TRBJ2-1, with 8 bases identical to TRBD2. Germline CDR1 reads SEHNR; CDR2 reads FQNEAQ (reference sequence). The CDR3 is 19 residues long. J was trimmed by 5 bases and V by 5 bases; bases with no gene match: 20. The CDR3 DNA reads TGTGCCAGCAGCCCGAGGACAGACGTAGCGGGAAGGGCCAACAATGAGCAGTTCTTC. Encoded protein: CASSPRTDVAGRANNEQFF.